The next 19 T cell receptor beta chains were all read from a single sample in a study of blood T cell repertoires in COVID-19. TCRdb's copy holds only in-frame clones and misses some; the assay was immunoSEQ multiplex PCR. This repertoire shows about 300,000 clones, over 85% found once; its top ten account for 2.9%. Source material: PBMCs or T cells enriched from blood (not recorded which). These receptors originate from a woman aged 50 to 60 who had been exposed to COVID-19.

The V call is TRBV3-1 (or the pseudogene TRBV3-2), the J call TRBJ1-6, with D uncertain. This CDR3 has 14 residues. Germline V gives CDR1 LGHDT, CDR2 YNNKEL (reference sequence). V dropped 2 bases and J dropped 10 bases, with 12 bases sitting between them. This CDR3 is CASSQNEGHSPLHF. The CDR3 nucleotides are TGTGCCAGCAGCCAAAACGAGGGTCACTCACCCCTCCACTTT.

J is TRBJ1-2 and V is TRBV20-1; D is ambiguous. The germline V gene encodes CDR1 DFQATT and CDR2 SNEGSKA (reference sequence). This CDR3 contains 12 residues. V was shortened by 3 bases and J by 2 bases, with 7 bases between the two germline ends. The CDR3: CSASSVNYGYTF. CDR3 in DNA: TGCAGTGCTAGTTCGGTAAACTATGGCTACACCTTC.

V and J are TRBV5-8 and TRBJ2-7; possibly TRBD2 for D (7 bases). CDR1 is SGHTS and CDR2 is YDEGEE in the germline V gene. The ends were cut back, 6 bases at V and 12 bases at J, with 22 bases in the middle. CDR3 length equals 13 residues. CDR3 DNA sequence: TGTGCCAGCACCCTCAAGGGGGGGCGTTTGTGGTACTTC. As protein: CASTLKGGRLWYF. Based on the CDR3 plus reference TRBV5-8 and TRBJ2-7, the full variable domain is EAGVTQSPTHLIKTRGQQATLRCSPISGHTSVYWYQQALGLGLQFLLWYDEGEERNRGNFPPRFSGRQFPNYSSELNVNALELEDSALYLCASTLKGGRLWYFGPGTRLTVT.

The gene calls are TRBV3-1 (or the pseudogene TRBV3-2) and TRBJ1-2; D perhaps matches TRBD1 (6 bases). V lost 6 bases, J lost 4 bases, and 15 bases lay in between. Looked up from germline, CDR1 is LGHDT and CDR2 is YNNKEL (reference sequence). The CDR3 sequence is 14 residues long. The CDR3 DNA is TGTGCCAGCAGTCCCAGGGTGGGGGCCTATGGCTACACCTTC. It is translated as CASSPRVGAYGYTF.

The chain has TRBV6-5 and TRBJ1-1; 7 bases line up with TRBD1. The CDR3 covers 13 residues. The J segment lost 7 bases and the V segment lost 6 bases, leaving 8 bases of the junction unmatched. CDR1 is MNHEY, CDR2 SVGAGI, per germline. CDR3 residues: CASRTGTALEAFF. The CDR3 nucleotides are TGTGCCAGCAGGACCGGGACAGCGCTTGAAGCTTTCTTT.

As regards this clone: The junction departs from the called germline gene at one end, perhaps through a read error. The V call is TRBV7-2, the J call TRBJ1-2, with no clear D. CDR3 length: 17 residues. Germline CDR1 is SGHTA and CDR2 is FQGNSA. This CDR3 reads CASSLATAGIGVYGYTF. Here the CDR3 DNA reads TGTGCCAGCAGCCTAGCAACGGCGGGGATTGGGGTCTATGGCTACACCTTC.

The V call is TRBV7-2, the J call TRBJ1-1; maybe TRBD1 (6 bases). Germline CDR1 SGHTA, CDR2 FQGNSA. This CDR3 is 13 amino acids long. V lost 2 bases to trimming and J lost 4 bases, with 8 bases between them. CDR3: CASSLNRVTEAFF. In DNA form, the CDR3 reads TGTGCCAGCAGCTTAAACAGGGTCACTGAAGCTTTCTTT.

V is TRBV5-4 and J is TRBJ2-1; TRBD2 aligns across 9 bases. CDR3 length: 18 amino acids. In germline, CDR1 is SGHNT, CDR2 YYREEE (reference sequence). V shed 6 bases, J shed 0 bases, and the junction held 13 bases outside the gene matches. The CDR3 DNA follows: TGTGCCAGCACCAAGAGCGGGGGGCGCACCTTCTCCTACAATGAGCAGTTCTTC. It codes for CASTKSGGRTFSYNEQFF.

DNA for the CDR3: TGTGCCAGCAATGTGGCTGCTGAAGCTTTCTTT. It specifies CASNVAAEAFF. V and J are TRBV2 and TRBJ1-1; the D is unclear. Germline V gives CDR1 SNHLY, CDR2 FYNNEI. The CDR3 spans 11 residues. V lost 7 bases and J lost 6, with 9 bases in between. The variable domain in full, with the rest retrieved from reference TRBV2 and TRBJ1-1, is EPEVTQTPSHQVTQMGQEVILRCVPISNHLYFYWYRQILGQKVEFLVSFYNNEISEKSEIFDDQFSVERPDGSNFTLKIRSTKLEDSAMYFCASNVAAEAFFGQGTRLTVV.

This clone was counted only a few times. This chain uses TRBV11-2 with TRBJ1-4; the D gene is possibly TRBD1 (5 bases). The CDR3 runs 15 residues. The germline CDR1 and CDR2 sequences are SGHAT and FQNNGV. V was shortened by 1 base and J by 5 bases, with 11 bases between the two germline ends. CDR3 bases: TGTGCCAGCAGCTTAGCCGGGGGGAACAATGAAAAACTGTTTTTT. Its translation: CASSLAGGNNEKLFF.

In nucleotides, the CDR3 is TGCAGTGCTAGTAGGCAGGGGGTTCAGCCCCAGCATTTT. It codes for CSASRQGVQPQHF. The chain links TRBV20-1 to TRBJ1-5; 7 bases match TRBD1. CDR1 is DFQATT and CDR2 is SNEGSKA in the germline V gene (reference sequence). Germline trimming cut 3 bases from V and 6 bases from J; bases unmatched to any gene: 5. CDR3 size: 13 residues.

This clone was picked up one time. CDR3 DNA: TGTGCCAGCAGTGAGGTCTGGCGAGGGGGAAATCAGCCCCAGCATTTT. Protein sequence: CASSEVWRGGNQPQHF. The chain is built from TRBV6-1 and TRBJ1-5; D may be TRBD1 (6 bases). Germline V CDR1 and CDR2: MNHNS, SASEGT. The CDR3 extends over 16 amino acids. V dropped 3 bases and J dropped 4 bases, with 16 bases sitting between them.

V and J are TRBV30 and TRBJ1-6, with D unclear. Germline assignment: CDR1 GTSNPN and CDR2 SVGIG (reference sequence). Trimming removed 1 base from V and 9 bases from J, with 16 bases in between. The CDR3 has 15 amino acids. DNA of the CDR3: TGTGCCTGGAGTGGAGCTCAGGCTTTTGTTTCACCCCTCCACTTT. This gives the protein CAWSGAQAFVSPLHF. The full variable domain, its missing parts supplied by reference TRBV30 and TRBJ1-6, is SQTIHQWPATLVQPVGSPLSLECTVEGTSNPNLYWYRQAAGRGLQLLFYSVGIGQISSEVPQNLSASRPQDRQFILSSKKLLLSDSGFYLCAWSGAQAFVSPLHFGNGTRLTVT.

This chain uses TRBV24-1 with TRBJ2-1, with 12 bases fitting TRBD1. The V segment lost 4 bases and the J segment 7 bases; nucleotides outside the gene matches: 4. The CDR3 length is 15 residues. CDR1 and CDR2 (germline): KGHDR, SFDVKD. In DNA, the CDR3 is TGTGCCACCAGTGACGTGGGACAGGGGGCTAATGAGCAGTTCTTC. Translated: CATSDVGQGANEQFF.

J is TRBJ2-1 and V is TRBV4-1, with D maybe TRBD2 (6 bases). CDR3 length equals 15 residues. CDR1 is MGHRA, CDR2 YSYEKL, per germline. The V and J ends lost 0 bases and 8 bases respectively, with 14 bases between them. The CDR3 here is CASSQDPAGLYEQFF. The CDR3 region has the DNA TGCGCCAGCAGCCAAGATCCGGCGGGGTTGTATGAGCAGTTCTTC.

This clone has more than one count but fewer than ten. The chain has TRBV7-9 and TRBJ1-1; D unclear. This CDR3 is built from 12 residues. Germline V gene lookup returns CDR1 SEHNR and CDR2 FQNEAQ (reference sequence). Trimming pared 3 bases from V and 8 bases from J, leaving 10 bases between. The CDR3: CASSLRGREAFF. Here the CDR3 DNA reads TGTGCCAGCAGCTTGCGTGGGAGGGAAGCTTTCTTT. The whole variable domain, filled in from reference TRBV7-9 and TRBJ1-1, reads DTGVSQNPRHKITKRGQNVTFRCDPISEHNRLYWYRQTLGQGPEFLTYFQNEAQLEKSRLLSDRFSAERPKGSFSTLEIQRTEQGDSAMYLCASSLRGREAFFGQGTRLTVV.

The rearrangement uses TRBV5-4 and TRBJ2-2, with 8 positions matching TRBD1. Germline CDR1 reads SGHNT; CDR2 reads YYREEE (reference sequence). The CDR3 consists of 15 residues. Germline trimming cut 3 bases from V and 4 bases from J; bases unmatched to any gene: 5. CDR3 sequence reads: CASSWQGASTGELFF. The CDR3 DNA reads TGTGCCAGCAGCTGGCAGGGGGCTAGCACCGGGGAGCTGTTTTTT.

This chain connects TRBV11-2 to TRBJ2-7; D is possibly TRBD2 (6 bases). This CDR3 region has 13 residues. Between the trimmed V and J ends, which lost 3 bases and 9 bases, there was a span of 15 bases. Germline CDR1 is SGHAT and CDR2 is FQNNGV. This CDR3 reads CASSLDRQEGQYF. CDR3 DNA: TGTGCCAGCAGCTTGGACCGCCAGGAGGGGCAGTACTTC.

As DNA, the CDR3 is TGTGCCAGTAGTACCGGACTAGCGGGGGGTATCGAGACCCAGTACTTC. It encodes CASSTGLAGGIETQYF. The chain couples TRBV19 to TRBJ2-5; 14 bases match TRBD2. The ends lost 4 bases at V and 5 bases at J; junction bases unmatched: 6. This CDR3 is built from 16 residues. In germline, CDR1 is LNHDA, CDR2 SQIVND (reference sequence).